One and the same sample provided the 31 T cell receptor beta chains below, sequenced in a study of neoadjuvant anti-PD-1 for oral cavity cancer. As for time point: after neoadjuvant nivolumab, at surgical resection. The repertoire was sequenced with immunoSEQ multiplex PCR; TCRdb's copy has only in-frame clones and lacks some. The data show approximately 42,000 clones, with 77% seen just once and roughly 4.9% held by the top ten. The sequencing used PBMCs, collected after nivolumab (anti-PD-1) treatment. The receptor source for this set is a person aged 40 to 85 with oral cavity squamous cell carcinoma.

DNA of the CDR3: TGCGCCAGCAGCTTGGGACTAGATGATGTTCGCGATACCGGGGAGCTGTTTTTT. Amino acids: CASSLGLDDVRDTGELFF. The rearrangement joins TRBV5-1 to TRBJ2-2; possible D gene TRBD2, 6 bases. Germline lookup yields CDR1 SGHRS and CDR2 YFSETQ. The CDR3 has 18 amino acids. The V end lost 0 bases, the J end lost 5 bases, and 20 bases lay between the germline ends.

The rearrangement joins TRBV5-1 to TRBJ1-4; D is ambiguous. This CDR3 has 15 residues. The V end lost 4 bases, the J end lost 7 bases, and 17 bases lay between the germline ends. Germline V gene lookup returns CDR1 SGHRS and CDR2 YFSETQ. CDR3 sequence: CASSPGLLRAEKLFF. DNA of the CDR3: TGCGCCAGCAGCCCTGGACTTCTTCGAGCTGAAAAACTGTTTTTT.

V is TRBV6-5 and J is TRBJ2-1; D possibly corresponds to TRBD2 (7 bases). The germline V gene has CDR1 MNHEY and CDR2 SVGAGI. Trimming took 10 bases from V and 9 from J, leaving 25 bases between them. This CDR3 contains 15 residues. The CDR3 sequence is CATKRGGPFLTEQFF. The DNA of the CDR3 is TGTGCCACTAAGAGGGGGGGGCCCTTTCTAACTGAGCAGTTCTTC.

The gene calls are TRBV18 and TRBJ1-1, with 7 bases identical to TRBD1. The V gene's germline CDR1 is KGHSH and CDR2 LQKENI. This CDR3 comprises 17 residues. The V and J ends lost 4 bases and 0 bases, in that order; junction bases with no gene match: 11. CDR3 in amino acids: CASSLQLVRGLNTEAFF. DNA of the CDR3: TGTGCCAGCTCACTGCAACTAGTGAGGGGGCTGAACACTGAAGCTTTCTTT.

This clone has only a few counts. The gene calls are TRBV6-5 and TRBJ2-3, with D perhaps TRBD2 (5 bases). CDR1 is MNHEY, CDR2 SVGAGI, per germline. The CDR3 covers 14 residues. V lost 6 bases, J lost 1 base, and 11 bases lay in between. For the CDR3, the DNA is TGTGCCAGCAGCCCCGGGCGGGGCACAGATACGCAGTATTTT. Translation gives CASSPGRGTDTQYF.

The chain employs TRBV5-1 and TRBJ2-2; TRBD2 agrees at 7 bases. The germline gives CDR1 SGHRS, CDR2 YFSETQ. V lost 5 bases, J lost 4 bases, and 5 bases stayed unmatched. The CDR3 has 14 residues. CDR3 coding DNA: TGCGCCAGCAGTCGGGAGGCAAGCACCGGGGAGCTGTTTTTT. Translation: CASSREASTGELFF.

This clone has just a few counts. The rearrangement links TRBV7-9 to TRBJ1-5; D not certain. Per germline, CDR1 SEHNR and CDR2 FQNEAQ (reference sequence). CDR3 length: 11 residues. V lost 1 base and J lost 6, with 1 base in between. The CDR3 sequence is CASSLGQPQHF. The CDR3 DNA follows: TGTGCCAGCAGCTTAGGTCAGCCCCAGCATTTT.

The DNA of the CDR3 is TGTGCCAGCAGCTTAGAGGCGGGCTTCGGTAATGAGGAACTGTTTTTT. Protein sequence: CASSLEAGFGNEELFF. The chain links TRBV11-2 to TRBJ1-4; no definite D call. The CDR3 is made up of 16 amino acids. V dropped 0 bases and J dropped 12 bases, with 20 bases sitting between them. CDR1 is SGHAT, CDR2 FQNNGV, per germline.

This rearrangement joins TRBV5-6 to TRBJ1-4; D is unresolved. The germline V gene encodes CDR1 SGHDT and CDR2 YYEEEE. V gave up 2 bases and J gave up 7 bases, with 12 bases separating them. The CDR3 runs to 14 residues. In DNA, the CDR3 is TGTGCCAGCAGCTTCGGAATATTGGCTGAAAAACTGTTTTTT. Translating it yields CASSFGILAEKLFF.

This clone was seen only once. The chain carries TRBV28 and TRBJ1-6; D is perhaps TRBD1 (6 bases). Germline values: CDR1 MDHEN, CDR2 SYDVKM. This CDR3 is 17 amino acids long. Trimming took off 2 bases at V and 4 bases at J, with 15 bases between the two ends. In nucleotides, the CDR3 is TGTGCCAGCAGTTTACTGTCGACAGGTCTATATAATTCACCCCTCCACTTT. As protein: CASSLLSTGLYNSPLHF.

The DNA for the CDR3 is TGTGCCAGCAGCTTAGTCCTCGGACAGGGCTATGGCTACACCTTC. Translating it yields CASSLVLGQGYGYTF. The chain recombines TRBV11-2 with TRBJ1-2; 8 nucleotides line up with TRBD1. Germline CDR1 and CDR2: SGHAT and FQNNGV. V was clipped by 1 base and J by 4 bases; unmatched bases: 5. The CDR3 runs to 15 residues.

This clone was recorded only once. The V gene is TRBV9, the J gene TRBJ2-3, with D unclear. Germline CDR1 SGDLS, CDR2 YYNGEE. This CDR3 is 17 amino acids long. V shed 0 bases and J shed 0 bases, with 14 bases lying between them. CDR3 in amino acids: CASSVDPLGASTDTQYF. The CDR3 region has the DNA TGTGCCAGCAGCGTAGACCCCCTTGGTGCTAGCACAGATACGCAGTATTTT.

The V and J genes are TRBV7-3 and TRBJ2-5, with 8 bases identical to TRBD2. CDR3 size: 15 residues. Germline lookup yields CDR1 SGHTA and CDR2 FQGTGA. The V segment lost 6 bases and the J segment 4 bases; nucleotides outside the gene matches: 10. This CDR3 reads CASSYAAGGIETQYF. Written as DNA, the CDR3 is TGTGCCAGCAGTTATGCCGCGGGAGGCATAGAGACCCAGTACTTC.

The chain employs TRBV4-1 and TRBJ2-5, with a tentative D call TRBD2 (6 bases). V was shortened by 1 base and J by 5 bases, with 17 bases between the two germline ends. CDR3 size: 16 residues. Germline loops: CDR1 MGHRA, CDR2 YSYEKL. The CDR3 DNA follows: TGCGCCAGCAGCCAAGGTGGCGGGGTGTCGGTGGAGACCCAGTACTTC. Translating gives CASSQGGGVSVETQYF.

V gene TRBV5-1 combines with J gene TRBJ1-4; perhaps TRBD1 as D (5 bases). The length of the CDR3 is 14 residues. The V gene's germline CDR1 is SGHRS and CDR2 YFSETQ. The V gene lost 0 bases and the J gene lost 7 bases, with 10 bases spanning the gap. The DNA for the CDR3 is TGCGCCAGCAGCTTGGGGCCCACAGGTGAAAAACTGTTTTTT. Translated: CASSLGPTGEKLFF.

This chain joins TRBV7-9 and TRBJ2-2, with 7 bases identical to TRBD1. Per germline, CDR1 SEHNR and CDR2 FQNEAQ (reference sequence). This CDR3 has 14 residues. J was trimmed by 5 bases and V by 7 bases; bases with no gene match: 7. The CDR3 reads CASNKQGQTGELFF. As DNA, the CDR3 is TGTGCCAGCAATAAGCAGGGACAGACCGGGGAGCTGTTTTTT.

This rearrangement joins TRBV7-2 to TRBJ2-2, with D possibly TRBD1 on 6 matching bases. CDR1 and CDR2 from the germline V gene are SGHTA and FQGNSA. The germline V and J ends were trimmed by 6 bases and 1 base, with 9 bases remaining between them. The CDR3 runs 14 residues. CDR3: CASRRGQNTGELFF. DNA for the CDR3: TGTGCCAGCAGGAGGGGACAGAACACCGGGGAGCTGTTTTTT. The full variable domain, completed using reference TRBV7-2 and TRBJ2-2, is GAGVSQSPSNKVTEKGKDVELRCDPISGHTALYWYRQSLGQGLEFLIYFQGNSAPDKSGLPSDRFSAERTGGSVSTLTIQRTQQEDSAVYLCASRRGQNTGELFFGEGSRLTVL.

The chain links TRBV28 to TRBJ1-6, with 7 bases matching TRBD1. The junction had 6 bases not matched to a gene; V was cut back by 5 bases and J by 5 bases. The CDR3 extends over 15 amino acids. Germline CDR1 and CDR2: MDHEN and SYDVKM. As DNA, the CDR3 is TGTGCCAGCAGTGTCCTTCAGGGGGATAATTCACCCCTCCACTTT. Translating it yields CASSVLQGDNSPLHF.

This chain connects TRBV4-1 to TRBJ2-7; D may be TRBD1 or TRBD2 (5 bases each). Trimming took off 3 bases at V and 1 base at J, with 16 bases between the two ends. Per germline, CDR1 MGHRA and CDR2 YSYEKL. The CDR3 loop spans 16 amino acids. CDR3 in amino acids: CASSQTMGRKSYEQYF. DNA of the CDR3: TGCGCCAGCAGCCAGACCATGGGACGGAAATCCTACGAGCAGTACTTC.

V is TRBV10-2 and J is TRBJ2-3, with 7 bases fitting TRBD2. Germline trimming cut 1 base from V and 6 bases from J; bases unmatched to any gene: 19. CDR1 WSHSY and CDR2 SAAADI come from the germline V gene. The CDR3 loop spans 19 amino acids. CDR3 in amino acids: CASSELPHTQAGPGDTQYF. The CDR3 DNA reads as TGCGCCAGCAGTGAGTTACCTCACACTCAAGCGGGACCCGGGGATACGCAGTATTTT.

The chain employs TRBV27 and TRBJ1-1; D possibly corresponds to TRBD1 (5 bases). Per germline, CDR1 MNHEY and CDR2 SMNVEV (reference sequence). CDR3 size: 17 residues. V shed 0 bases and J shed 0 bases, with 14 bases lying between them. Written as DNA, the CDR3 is TGTGCCAGCAGTTTATCCTTAACGGGGCAGGTGAACACTGAAGCTTTCTTT. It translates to CASSLSLTGQVNTEAFF.

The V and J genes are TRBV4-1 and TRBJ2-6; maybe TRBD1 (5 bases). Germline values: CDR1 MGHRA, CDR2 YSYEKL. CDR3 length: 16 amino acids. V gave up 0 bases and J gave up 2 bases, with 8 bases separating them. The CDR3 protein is CASSQDKDTGANVLTF. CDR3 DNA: TGCGCCAGCAGCCAAGATAAGGACACTGGGGCCAACGTCCTGACTTTC.

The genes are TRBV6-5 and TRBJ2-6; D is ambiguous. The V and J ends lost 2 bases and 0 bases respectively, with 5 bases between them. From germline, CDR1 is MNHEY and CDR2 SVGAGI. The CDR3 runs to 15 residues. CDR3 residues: CASSYKTSGANVLTF. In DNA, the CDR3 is TGTGCCAGCAGTTACAAGACCTCTGGGGCCAACGTCCTGACTTTC.

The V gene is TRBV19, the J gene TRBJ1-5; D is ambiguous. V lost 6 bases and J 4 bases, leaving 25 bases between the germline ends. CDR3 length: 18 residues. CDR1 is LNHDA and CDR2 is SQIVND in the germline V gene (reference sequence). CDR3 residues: CASRQNRQWARSNQPQHF. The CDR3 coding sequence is TGTGCCAGTAGACAAAACCGCCAGTGGGCGAGGTCGAATCAGCCCCAGCATTTT.

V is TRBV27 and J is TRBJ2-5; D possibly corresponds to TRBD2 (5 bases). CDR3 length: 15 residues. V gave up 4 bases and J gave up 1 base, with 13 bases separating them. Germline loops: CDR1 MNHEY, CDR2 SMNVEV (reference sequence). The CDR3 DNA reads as TGTGCCAGCAGTTCTCCGTGGGGAGCCCAAGAGACCCAGTACTTC. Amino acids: CASSSPWGAQETQYF.

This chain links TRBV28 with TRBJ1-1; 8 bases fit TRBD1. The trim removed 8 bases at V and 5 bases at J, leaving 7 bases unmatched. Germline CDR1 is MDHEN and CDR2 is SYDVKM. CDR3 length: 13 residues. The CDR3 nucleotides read TGTGCCAGCGTGACAGGGGCGACAACTGAAGCTTTCTTT. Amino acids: CASVTGATTEAFF.

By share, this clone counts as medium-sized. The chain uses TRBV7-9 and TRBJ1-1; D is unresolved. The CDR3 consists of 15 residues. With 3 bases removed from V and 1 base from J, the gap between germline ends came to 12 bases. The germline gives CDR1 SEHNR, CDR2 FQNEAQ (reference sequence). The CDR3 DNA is TGTGCCAGCAGCTTGGATGCCAGAACGAACACTGAAGCTTTCTTT. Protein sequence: CASSLDARTNTEAFF.

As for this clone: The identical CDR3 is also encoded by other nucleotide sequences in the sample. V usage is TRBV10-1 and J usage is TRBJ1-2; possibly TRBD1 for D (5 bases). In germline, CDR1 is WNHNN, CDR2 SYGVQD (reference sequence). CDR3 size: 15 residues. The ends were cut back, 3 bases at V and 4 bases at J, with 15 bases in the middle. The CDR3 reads CASSESSRVGYGYTF. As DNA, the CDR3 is TGCGCCAGCAGTGAATCGAGCAGGGTTGGCTATGGCTACACCTTC.

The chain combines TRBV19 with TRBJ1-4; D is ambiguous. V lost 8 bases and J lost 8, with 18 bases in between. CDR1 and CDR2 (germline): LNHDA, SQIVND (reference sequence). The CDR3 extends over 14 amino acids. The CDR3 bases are TGTGCCAGTCACCTCAGTGGAGTAAAGGAAAAACTGTTTTTT. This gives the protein CASHLSGVKEKLFF.

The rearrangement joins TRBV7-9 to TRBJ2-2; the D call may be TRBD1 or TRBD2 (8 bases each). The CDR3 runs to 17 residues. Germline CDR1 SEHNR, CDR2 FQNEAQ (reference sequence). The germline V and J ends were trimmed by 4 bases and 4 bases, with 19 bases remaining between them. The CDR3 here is CASSSPGGDRITGELFF. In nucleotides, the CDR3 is TGTGCCAGCAGCTCCCCGGGGGGGGACAGGATCACCGGGGAGCTGTTTTTT. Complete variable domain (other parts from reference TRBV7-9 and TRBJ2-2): DTGVSQNPRHKITKRGQNVTFRCDPISEHNRLYWYRQTLGQGPEFLTYFQNEAQLEKSRLLSDRFSAERPKGSFSTLEIQRTEQGDSAMYLCASSSPGGDRITGELFFGEGSRLTVL.

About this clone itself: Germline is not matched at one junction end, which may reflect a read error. CDR3 in DNA: TGTGCCAGCAGTTTAAGGCGGACAGGGTCCTCCGAGCAGTACTTC. Translated, it gives CASSLRRTGSSEQYF. The chain has TRBV27 and TRBJ2-7, with TRBD1 matching 8 bases. CDR1 MNHEY and CDR2 SMNVEV come from the germline V gene (reference sequence). The CDR3 extends over 15 amino acids.